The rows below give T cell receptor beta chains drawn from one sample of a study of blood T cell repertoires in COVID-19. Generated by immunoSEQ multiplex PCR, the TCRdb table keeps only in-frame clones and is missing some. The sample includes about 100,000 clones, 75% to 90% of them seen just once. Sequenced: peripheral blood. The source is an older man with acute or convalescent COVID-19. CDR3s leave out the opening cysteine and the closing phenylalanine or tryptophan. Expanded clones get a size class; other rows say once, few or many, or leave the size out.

CDR3aa: ASSRRTGIETQY
v_gene: TRBV3-1/TRBV3-2
abundance: once

CDR3aa: ASSQGQLQETQY
v_gene: TRBV5-4
abundance: few

CDR3aa: ASRQGDSPLH
v_gene: TRBV2
abundance: -

CDR3aa: ASSVGGLNTGELF
v_gene: TRBV9
abundance: -

CDR3aa: ASSQGWGYGYT
v_gene: TRBV28
abundance: few

CDR3aa: ASSLWIGSRARWGELF
v_gene: TRBV5-6
abundance: -

CDR3aa: ASSIGDSEQF
v_gene: TRBV19
abundance: -

CDR3aa: ASSLSSYNEQF
v_gene: TRBV28
abundance: -

CDR3aa: ASSYFSGRSNQPQH
v_gene: TRBV6-6
abundance: -

CDR3aa: ASSLAGTYNEQF
v_gene: TRBV11-1
abundance: -

CDR3aa: SVADRARKYNEQF
v_gene: TRBV29-1
abundance: -

CDR3aa: ATSRAGTSVQTQY
v_gene: TRBV15
abundance: -

CDR3aa: SASKGYNTEAF
v_gene: TRBV29-1
abundance: -

CDR3aa: ASSYRDRGPYGYT
v_gene: TRBV5-6
abundance: -

CDR3aa: ASSQGYGYT
v_gene: TRBV28
abundance: -

CDR3aa: ASSEVLAGALRNEQF
v_gene: TRBV11-2
abundance: -

CDR3aa: ASSWGQGPYNSPLH
v_gene: TRBV5-6
abundance: -

CDR3aa: ASSQDVTSGRETQY
v_gene: TRBV3-1/TRBV3-2
abundance: -

CDR3aa: ASSTRGAGTSTFTGELF
v_gene: TRBV7-2
abundance: -

CDR3aa: ASSFGTAYEQY
v_gene: TRBV13
abundance: -

CDR3aa: ASSIGPRLSGNTIY
v_gene: TRBV19
abundance: -

CDR3aa: ASRTFPGADTQY
v_gene: TRBV6-5
abundance: -

CDR3aa: ASSVGQLVTGELF
v_gene: TRBV9
abundance: -

CDR3aa: ASSPEEAGGGTEAF
v_gene: TRBV5-1
abundance: -